This T cell receptor beta chain was documented in a study of shared clonotypes between healthy human individuals. Overall study: Ranging from 18 to 49 in age, donors were a couple of women and a few men. Study conclusions and caveats: Memory subsets generally showed smaller estimated richness than naive subsets did. Among donors, sharing of clonotypes was expected to be affected by sequencing depth.

The data were produced by immunoSEQ multiplex PCR, yet TCRdb's version contains in-frame clones alone and is incomplete. The sample contains 2 million or so clones, roughly 94% of which appear only once. Remarks on this clone: What it recognizes is unknown.

V shed 7 bases, J shed 0 bases, and the junction held 10 bases outside the gene matches. The CDR3 spans 16 residues. Germline V CDR1 and CDR2: MNHNY, SVGAGI (reference sequence). The TCR comes from a man aged 18-30 years in good health. The V and J genes are TRBV6-6 and TRBJ1-2; 8 bases map to TRBD1. Sequencing was performed on naive CD4+ T cells sorted from blood. Subset denoted: CD45RA+ positively selected. The CDR3 nucleotides read TGTGCCAGCATAGGACAGGGAGGGGAGGCTAACTATGGCTACACCTTC. This translates into CASIGQGGEANYGYTF.